The 6 T cell receptor beta chains listed next were all sequenced from one sample in a study of shared clonotypes between healthy human individuals. Assay: immunoSEQ multiplex PCR; the TCRdb copy retains only in-frame clones and omits some. This sample yields around 1,100,000 clones, of which around three quarters are seen a single time; approximately 0.95% belongs to the top ten. Sample: memory CD4+ T cells from PBMCs. Documented subset: CD45RA-negative fraction. The receptors stem from a man younger than 35 in good health. Some clones in this sample may be carry-over from other donors' samples.

The V call is TRBV5-1, the J call TRBJ1-1; D remains unclear. The germline V gene has CDR1 SGHRS and CDR2 YFSETQ. The CDR3 contains 14 residues. Deletions cut 4 bases from V and 0 bases from J, with 10 bases between. The DNA of the CDR3 is TGCGCCAGCAGCGCCTTACAGATGAACACTGAAGCTTTCTTT. It codes for CASSALQMNTEAFF.

The chain combines TRBV19 with TRBJ2-7, with TRBD2 matching 7 bases. The CDR3 loop spans 16 amino acids. Germline V gene sequence: CDR1 LNHDA, CDR2 SQIVND (reference sequence). The J segment lost 6 bases and the V segment lost 4 bases, leaving 15 bases of the junction unmatched. Written as DNA, the CDR3 is TGTGCCAGTAGTACCCATCGGGCCGGGGCGGGAGCCGAGCAGTACTTC. Protein: CASSTHRAGAGAEQYF.

This rearrangement joins TRBV19 to TRBJ1-2, with D unclear. Trimming removed 5 bases at V and 2 bases at J, with 12 bases between. Germline V gene data show CDR1 as LNHDA and CDR2 as SQIVND (reference sequence). This CDR3 has 14 amino acids. The CDR3 spells CASSPMGSNYGYTF. In DNA form, the CDR3 reads TGTGCCAGTAGTCCCATGGGCTCCAACTATGGCTACACCTTC.

The J gene is TRBJ1-1, the V gene TRBV5-6; 10 nucleotides align to TRBD1. V gave up 4 bases and J gave up 1 base; unmatched junction bases: 1. This CDR3 is 14 amino acids long. Germline V gene data show CDR1 as SGHDT and CDR2 as YYEEEE. The CDR3 region is CASSRDRGNTEAFF. The DNA of the CDR3 is TGTGCCAGCAGCCGGGACAGGGGGAACACTGAAGCTTTCTTT.

The chain joins TRBV19 to TRBJ1-1; no clear D. V lost 5 bases, J lost 3 bases, and 13 bases lay in between. The CDR3 sequence is 14 residues long. Germline lookup yields CDR1 LNHDA and CDR2 SQIVND (reference sequence). CDR3 sequence: CASSGEGTDTEAFF. As DNA, the CDR3 is TGTGCCAGTAGTGGCGAGGGAACGGACACTGAAGCTTTCTTT.

This rearrangement joins TRBV7-2 to TRBJ2-3, with 8 bases matching TRBD1. Trimming at V came to 5 bases and at J to 5 bases, leaving 0 bases not matched to a gene. Looked up from germline, CDR1 is SGHTA and CDR2 is FQGNSA. This CDR3 has 12 residues. This chain's CDR3 is CASSDRGDTQYF. The CDR3 bases are TGTGCCAGCAGCGACAGGGGAGATACGCAGTATTTT.